This T cell receptor (beta chain) comes out of a study of blood T cell repertoires in COVID-19. Across the study: Material from acute and convalescent COVID-19 was sourced from the United States, Italy and Spain.

Assay: immunoSEQ multiplex PCR; the TCRdb copy retains only in-frame clones and omits some. The repertoire includes fewer than 350,000 clones, approximately 87% of them detected once, and about 12% sits in the top ten. Germline lookup yields CDR1 SEHNR and CDR2 FQNEAQ (reference sequence). CDR3 size: 15 residues. V shed 2 bases and J 2 bases; nucleotides not matched to a gene: 3. J is TRBJ2-5 and V is TRBV7-9; 9 positions match TRBD2. The TCR sequence derives from a woman aged 25 to 45 with COVID-19, enrolled during active disease. The sample taken for sequencing was peripheral blood. In nucleotides, the CDR3 is TGTGCCAGCAGCTTACCTAGCGGGGTTCAAGAGACCCAGTACTTC. It specifies CASSLPSGVQETQYF.